The 6 T cell receptor beta chains reported below all come from one sample, sequenced in a study of metastatic and nonmetastatic thyroid tumors. TCRdb used MiXCR to call clones anew from the PCR reads. The repertoire has about 92,000 clones, 15% of them found once; the top ten carry 3.6%. Not a single patient had been given any form of treatment at any point before undergoing thyroid surgery. Sequenced material: blood. Every receptor here comes from a female donor with papillary thyroid cancer or a benign thyroid nodule (not recorded which). Some clones in this sample may be carry-over from other donors' samples.

This clone came up many times. The genes are TRBV11-1 and TRBJ1-2, with TRBD1 matching 7 bases. The CDR3 consists of 16 residues. Trimming removed 5 bases from V and 8 bases from J; junction bases left unmatched: 17. Germline values: CDR1 SGHAT, CDR2 FQDESV (reference sequence). The CDR3 loop is CASSLGIHRQGQGYTF. CDR3 DNA: TGTGCCAGCAGCCTCGGGATTCACAGACAGGGTCAGGGCTACACCTTC.

V gene TRBV25-1 combines with J gene TRBJ1-1; D uncertain. V was cut by 5 bases and J by 1 base, with 32 bases left in between. CDR1 and CDR2 from the germline V gene are MGHDK and SYGVNS. The CDR3 is made up of 21 amino acids. The DNA for the CDR3 is TGTGCCAGCAGTCCCCCGACGGCGACAATGAGTTCCACTCTTTCGAACACTGAAGCTTTCTTT. It specifies CASSPPTATMSSTLSNTEAFF.

This clone has a count of ten or more. V and J are TRBV10-2 and TRBJ1-2; D unclear. Germline V gene sequence: CDR1 WSHSY, CDR2 SAAADI. V dropped 6 bases and J dropped 5 bases, with 13 bases sitting between them. The CDR3 has 13 amino acids. The CDR3 region is CASSGGRTYGYTF. CDR3 DNA: TGCGCCAGCAGCGGTGGGAGAACTTATGGCTACACCTTC.

The V call is TRBV12-5, the J call TRBJ1-3; D is unclear. The CDR3 spans 13 residues. The V gene's germline CDR1 is LGHNT and CDR2 FRNRAP. V was shortened by 1 base and J by 2 bases, with 3 bases between the two germline ends. In nucleotides, the CDR3 is TGTGCTAGTGGTTTGGGGGCTGGAAACACCATATATTTT. This translates into CASGLGAGNTIYF.

The rearrangement joins TRBV3-1 to TRBJ2-2, with unresolved D. The CDR3 is made up of 13 amino acids. Germline lookup yields CDR1 LGHDT and CDR2 YNNKEL (reference sequence). V lost 1 base and J 7 bases, leaving 7 bases between the germline ends. CDR3 nucleotide sequence: TGTGCCAGCAGCCAAGGGTCGGGCGGGGAGCTGTTTTTT. Protein sequence: CASSQGSGGELFF.

This clone was counted at least ten times. The chain links TRBV11-2 to TRBJ2-5; D not resolved. The V and J ends lost 6 bases and 5 bases respectively, with 19 bases between them. The CDR3 has 15 amino acids. Germline V gives CDR1 SGHAT, CDR2 FQNNGV. The chain's CDR3 is CASRSAGPRWETQYF. Written as DNA, the CDR3 is TGTGCCAGCAGATCAGCCGGACCTCGGTGGGAGACCCAGTACTTC.